This entry features one TCR beta chain sequence. Antigen unknown. As the method of synthesis, 5'RACE template switching with UMIs yielded TCR beta cDNA. TCRdb re-analyzed the 5' RACE reads; it lists each CDR3 protein once, without DNA. The repertoire table contains about half a million distinct CDR3 sequences. This entry comes from a study of T cells expressing NK-cell markers. For the study at large: Sorted CD3+CD56-NKG2C+, CD3+CD56+NKG2C+ and CD3+CD56+NKG2C- T cells supplied the TCR beta repertoires. Study-level findings and limits: Six donors carried dominant NKG2C+ clonotypes that made up roughly 1.0-8% of their CD8+ T cells.

The CDR3 covers 16 residues. Germline CDR1 is MNHEY and CDR2 is SMNVEV (reference sequence). The chain couples TRBV27 to TRBJ2-1; TCRdb picks TRBD2, but there is no DNA to check that call. The sequence came from a woman in her forties or fifties in good health. Sequenced sample: blood T cells: a sorted CD56 or NKG2C T cell subset, CD4+ or CD8+ T cells, or bulk PBMC T cells (not recorded which). The CDR3 protein is CASRSAGVRSYNEQFF.